This T cell receptor (beta chain) was observed in a study of cytomegalovirus exposure and HLA in healthy donors. Study results and caveats: One variant, a missense change in DCLRE1C, was linked in a later analysis to TCR beta V- and J-gene trimming. Reported findings show TCR beta sequences accurately forecast HLA-A and HLA-B alleles in most subjects.

Primers included in the PCR were 60 Vbeta and 13 Jbeta primers. TCRdb keeps only in-frame clones here, not all; method: immunoSEQ multiplex PCR. This sample has 150,000 to 200,000 clones, with roughly 72% found just once. Comments on this clone: What it binds is not known.

Trimming cost V 0 bases and J 1 base, with 7 bases left between them. CDR3 size: 14 residues. Germline CDR1 KGHSH, CDR2 LQKENI. Sequences were obtained from PBMCs. The chain carries TRBV18 and TRBJ2-7; D uncertain. The TCR sequence derives from a man in his thirties or forties in good health and CMV-seronegative. The CDR3 bases are TGTGCCAGCTCACCACCCACAAATTCCTACGAGCAGTACTTC. Its protein is CASSPPTNSYEQYF.